Described below is a single T cell receptor beta chain sequence and its context. What it binds is unknown. The sample comes from a study of T cell responses to AZD1222 COVID-19 vaccine. Broader study findings: There were mostly white British donors and more females than males, and clonal diversity was possibly underestimated. Seropositivity was recorded at baseline in only 6 or 7 AZD1222 recipients. Spike-specific TCRs gained breadth and depth after people received two AZD1222 doses.

Sequenced by immunoSEQ multiplex PCR; TCRdb stores in-frame clones only, minus some. The sample lists roughly 180,000 clones; 90% to 95% were seen once. Germline V gives CDR1 SEHNR, CDR2 FQNEAQ (reference sequence). This CDR3 is 15 amino acids long. V dropped 5 bases and J dropped 0; count of bases not matched to a gene: 2. The sequences come from peripheral blood, collected 28 days after the second AZD1222 dose. The TCR was taken from an adult who received the AZD1222 COVID-19 vaccine. The chain has TRBV7-9 and TRBJ1-5, with TRBD1 matching 9 bases. CDR3 sequence (DNA): TGTGCCAGCAGCAGGACAGGGGATAGCAATCAGCCCCAGCATTTT. This gives the protein CASSRTGDSNQPQHF. Combining the CDR3 with reference TRBV7-9 and TRBJ1-5 gives the whole variable domain DTGVSQNPRHKITKRGQNVTFRCDPISEHNRLYWYRQTLGQGPEFLTYFQNEAQLEKSRLLSDRFSAERPKGSFSTLEIQRTEQGDSAMYLCASSRTGDSNQPQHFGDGTRLSIL.